The clone carrying this T cell receptor beta chain was picked up one time. The antigen remains undetermined. Primers for the PCR totalled 60 Vbeta and 13 Jbeta. Clones were sequenced by immunoSEQ multiplex PCR, and TCRdb holds only the in-frame ones, with some missing. This sample has about 130,000 clones; 75% occur once, and the top ten carry more than 6.5%. This record belongs to a study of cytomegalovirus exposure and HLA in healthy donors. The CDR3 runs 17 residues. The germline CDR1 and CDR2 sequences are SGHRS and YFSETQ. V lost 4 bases and J lost 2, with 21 bases in between. Notes on the study in general: Later work showed greater clonal expansion in HLA-associated TCR beta chains than in equally common others. Previously analyzed data showed that most TCR beta V segments were productive at a frequency of about 87% or about 30%.

What was sequenced was PBMCs. This sequence originates from a man aged 25 to 45 in good health and CMV-seronegative. The rearrangement uses TRBV5-1 and TRBJ2-5; D possibly corresponds to TRBD2 (6 bases). Here the CDR3 DNA reads TGCGCCAGCAGCAAATCAGGGTCCGGGAGCGGGCAAGAGACCCAGTACTTC. It translates to CASSKSGSGSGQETQYF.